Below, 20 T cell receptor beta chains from the same sample are listed, as sequenced in a study of monozygotic twins with inflammatory bowel disease. Each CDR3 protein gets one entry in TCRdb, which reprocessed the 5' RACE reads and gives no DNA. The specimen's table records approximately 150,000 distinct CDR3 sequences. The sequenced sample was blood. These receptors originate from a human donor with ulcerative colitis or Crohn's disease, or a healthy co-twin of an affected twin (not recorded which).

The chain links TRBV29-1 to TRBJ1-1; with no DNA, the TCRdb D assignment of TRBD1 cannot be verified. Germline CDR1 is SQVTM and CDR2 is ANQGSEA. This CDR3 has 12 amino acids. CDR3 amino acids: CSVLSTGMEAFF.

The chain employs TRBV5-1 and TRBJ2-2; the D call from TCRdb, TRBD2, cannot be confirmed without DNA. The CDR3 is 17 residues long. The germline V gene has CDR1 SGHRS and CDR2 YFSETQ. CDR3 sequence reads: CASSLDVGRKNTGELFF. The full variable domain, rest sourced from reference TRBV5-1 and TRBJ2-2, is KAGVTQTPRYLIKTRGQQVTLSCSPISGHRSVSWYQQTPGQGLQFLFEYFSETQRNKGNFPGRFSGRQFSNSRSEMNVSTLELGDSALYLCASSLDVGRKNTGELFFGEGSRLTVL.

The chain links TRBV15 to TRBJ1-5. The V gene's germline CDR1 is LNHNV and CDR2 YYDKDF (reference sequence). The CDR3 runs to 17 residues. The CDR3 sequence is CATSRRGKMWGNQPQHF.

This chain uses TRBV20-1 with TRBJ1-2; TCRdb reports TRBD1, a call that lacks DNA to check it against. Germline CDR1 DFQATT, CDR2 SNEGSKA (reference sequence). This CDR3 region has 13 residues. CDR3: CSANRGSDYGYTF.

The rearrangement uses TRBV5-6 and TRBJ2-7. The CDR3 has 15 amino acids. Germline CDR1 reads SGHDT; CDR2 reads YYEEEE. CDR3 protein: CASSLTLISSYEQYF. The whole variable domain, filled in from reference TRBV5-6 and TRBJ2-7, reads DAGVTQSPTHLIKTRGQQVTLRCSPKSGHDTVSWYQQALGQGPQFIFQYYEEEERQRGNFPDRFSGHQFPNYSSELNVNALLLGDSALYLCASSLTLISSYEQYFGPGTRLTVT.

The V gene is TRBV7-2, the J gene TRBJ1-6; TCRdb picks TRBD1, but there is no DNA to check that call. Germline CDR1 reads SGHTA; CDR2 reads FQGNSA. The CDR3 extends over 14 amino acids. The CDR3 region is CASSLQGQRSPLHF.

This chain uses TRBV28 with TRBJ1-5. In germline, CDR1 is MDHEN, CDR2 SYDVKM. The CDR3 contains 14 residues. This chain's CDR3 is CASSLAQNNQPQHF.

The chain uses TRBV20-1 and TRBJ1-2. The CDR3 is 14 amino acids. Germline V CDR1 and CDR2: DFQATT, SNEGSKA (reference sequence). CDR3 loop: CSVEAAATNYGYTF.

The chain employs TRBV5-1 and TRBJ1-4; the TRBD1 assignment by TCRdb is unverifiable without DNA. Germline CDR1 reads SGHRS; CDR2 reads YFSETQ. This CDR3 is built from 16 residues. CDR3 amino acids: CASSRGAQGDNEKLFF.

This chain joins TRBV15 and TRBJ1-5; TCRdb reports TRBD1, a call that lacks DNA to check it against. The CDR3 spans 14 residues. Germline CDR1 is LNHNV and CDR2 is YYDKDF (reference sequence). Here the CDR3 reads CATSTGTSNQPQHF. Using reference TRBV15 and TRBJ1-5 for the parts outside the CDR3, the full variable domain is DAMVIQNPRYQVTQFGKPVTLSCSQTLNHNVMYWYQQKSSQAPKLLFHYYDKDFNNEADTPDNFQSRRPNTSFCFLDIRSPGLGDTAMYLCATSTGTSNQPQHFGDGTRLSIL.

The chain links TRBV10-3 to TRBJ1-6. Germline V lookup: CDR1 ENHRY, CDR2 SYGVKD. The CDR3 covers 13 residues. This CDR3 reads CAISDGENTPLHF.

V gene TRBV6-5 combines with J gene TRBJ1-5; with no DNA, the TCRdb D assignment of TRBD1 cannot be verified. CDR1 MNHEY and CDR2 SVGAGI come from the germline V gene. The CDR3 spans 15 residues. CDR3 in amino acids: CASSSRQGGGQPQHF.

CDR3 in amino acids: CSVEGLGSSYNEQFF. V usage is TRBV29-1 and J usage is TRBJ2-1; as DNA is missing, the TRBD2 call by TCRdb cannot be tested. This CDR3 is built from 15 residues. Germline V lookup: CDR1 SQVTM, CDR2 ANQGSEA.

This rearrangement joins TRBV10-3 to TRBJ2-1. CDR3 size: 11 residues. Looked up from germline, CDR1 is ENHRY and CDR2 is SYGVKD. The CDR3 here is CAISESDEQFF.

The chain combines TRBV5-1 with TRBJ2-4; lacking DNA, the TRBD2 call made by TCRdb goes unchecked. Looked up from germline, CDR1 is SGHRS and CDR2 is YFSETQ. CDR3 size: 13 residues. CDR3 protein: CASSHEGLRIQYF. Together with reference TRBV5-1 and TRBJ2-4, the CDR3 gives the full variable domain: KAGVTQTPRYLIKTRGQQVTLSCSPISGHRSVSWYQQTPGQGLQFLFEYFSETQRNKGNFPGRFSGRQFSNSRSEMNVSTLELGDSALYLCASSHEGLRIQYFGAGTRLSVL.

The chain combines TRBV2 with TRBJ1-5; TCRdb outputs TRBD1, but without DNA this stays unchecked. The length of the CDR3 is 14 residues. Germline V gene lookup returns CDR1 SNHLY and CDR2 FYNNEI. The CDR3: CASTLGRTNQPQHF.

The chain links TRBV7-2 to TRBJ1-2; TCRdb's D call, TRBD1, is unchecked because there is no DNA. Germline V lookup: CDR1 SGHTA, CDR2 FQGNSA. This CDR3 comprises 14 residues. CDR3 protein: CASSLTRGMDGYTF.

The chain is built from TRBV6-4 and TRBJ2-1; the D call of TRBD2 rests on TCRdb alone, since no DNA is present to check it. Per the germline V gene, CDR1 is MRHNA and CDR2 is SNTAGT. This CDR3 contains 16 residues. CDR3 residues: CASSDSNSGTYNEQFF.

The chain carries TRBV19 and TRBJ2-1. Germline lookup yields CDR1 LNHDA and CDR2 SQIVND (reference sequence). The CDR3 runs to 13 residues. The CDR3 loop is CASSMLGINEQFF.

This chain uses TRBV7-2 with TRBJ2-2; no DNA is available, so the TRBD2 call from TCRdb remains unchecked. Germline loops: CDR1 SGHTA, CDR2 FQGNSA. The CDR3 runs 17 residues. The CDR3 here is CASSLPETSASRGELFF.